Following are 20 T cell receptor beta chains from one sample sequenced in a study of vaccination and CD4 T cells after COVID-19. Cultured CD4+ T-cell DNA underwent Oncomine TCR Beta short-read sequencing. TCRdb redid the calling of the PCR reads with MiXCR, one entry per CDR3 protein. The table lists 15,000 to 20,000 distinct CDR3 sequences, around 60% of them singletons. The treatment denotes: approximately nine-day PBMC culture with coronavirus spike peptide pools or control peptides (ViraFEST assay). Their antigen targets remain unknown. What was sequenced was CD4+ T cells from blood, cultured in vitro. These receptors came from a human donor who had recovered from COVID-19.

This chain joins TRBV7-8 and TRBJ1-2; possible D gene TRBD1, 5 bases. The CDR3 is 14 residues long. Germline CDR1 reads SGHVS; CDR2 reads FQNEAQ. V dropped 2 bases and J dropped 7 bases, with 14 bases sitting between them. The CDR3 reads CASSLPAGFSGYTF. For the CDR3, the DNA is TGTGCCAGCAGCTTACCCGCAGGGTTTAGTGGCTACACCTTC.

The chain uses TRBV7-3 and TRBJ1-2; TRBD1 matches 8 bases. Germline CDR1 and CDR2: SGHTA and FQGTGA. The junction had 7 bases not matched to a gene; V was cut back by 5 bases and J by 8 bases. CDR3 length: 13 residues. CDR3 sequence (DNA): TGTGCCAGCAGCCCCCAGGGGGCGCGGGGCTACACCTTC. It translates to CASSPQGARGYTF.

This chain joins TRBV28 and TRBJ1-1; TRBD1 is a possible D gene (6 bases). Germline V gene data show CDR1 as MDHEN and CDR2 as SYDVKM. The length of the CDR3 is 15 residues. V lost 6 bases and J 1 base, leaving 15 bases between the germline ends. In nucleotides, the CDR3 is TGTGCCAGCAGAAGAGGCGGGGGGCAGAACACTGAAGCTTTCTTT. Translated: CASRRGGGQNTEAFF. The variable domain in full, with the rest retrieved from reference TRBV28 and TRBJ1-1, is DVKVTQSSRYLVKRTGEKVFLECVQDMDHENMFWYRQDPGLGLRLIYFSYDVKMKEKGDIPEGYSVSREKKERFSLILESASTNQTSMYLCASRRGGGQNTEAFFGQGTRLTVV.

The gene calls are TRBV4-2 and TRBJ1-1; 11 bases match TRBD1. J was trimmed by 3 bases and V by 4 bases; bases with no gene match: 10. The CDR3 extends over 17 amino acids. Germline CDR1 reads LGHNA; CDR2 reads YNFKEQ. The CDR3 region is CASSLRGTGGKDTEAFF. CDR3 nucleotides: TGTGCCAGCAGCCTCCGGGGGACAGGGGGAAAGGACACTGAAGCTTTCTTT.

V and J are TRBV28 and TRBJ1-4, with D maybe TRBD1 (6 bases). The V gene's germline CDR1 is MDHEN and CDR2 SYDVKM. The CDR3 totals 12 residues. Trimming left V 6 bases short and J 8 bases short, with 10 bases between. The CDR3 coding sequence is TGTGCCAGCAGACAGGGCTCCGAAAAACTGTTTTTT. The encoded protein is CASRQGSEKLFF.

This chain joins TRBV18 and TRBJ1-2, with TRBD1 matching 8 bases. J gave up 2 bases and V 3 bases, and 5 bases lay outside the gene matches. Germline V gene data show CDR1 as KGHSH and CDR2 as LQKENI. This CDR3 has 15 amino acids. The CDR3 coding sequence is TGTGCCAGCTCACCCTTGGACAGGGTGAACTATGGCTACACCTTC. Translating it yields CASSPLDRVNYGYTF.

The chain carries TRBV3-1 and TRBJ2-7; 13 positions agree with TRBD2. Per germline, CDR1 LGHDT and CDR2 YNNKEL (reference sequence). The CDR3 has 16 amino acids. The V segment lost 4 bases and the J segment 4 bases; nucleotides outside the gene matches: 7. The CDR3 nucleotides read TGTGCCAGCAGCCTCGCCGGGACTAGCGGGGAATACGAGCAGTACTTC. This codes for CASSLAGTSGEYEQYF.

The chain links TRBV18 to TRBJ1-1; the D is unclear. The CDR3 has 12 residues. Germline V gene sequence: CDR1 KGHSH, CDR2 LQKENI. Trimming shortened V by 3 bases and J by 4 bases, and 6 bases separated the two germline ends. The CDR3 sequence: CASSPGPTEAFF. The CDR3 nucleotides read TGTGCCAGCTCACCGGGCCCCACTGAAGCTTTCTTT.

This clonotype was counted only a few times. The chain carries TRBV15 and TRBJ1-5, with 8 positions matching TRBD1. This CDR3 has 15 residues. Germline CDR1 is LNHNV and CDR2 is YYDKDF (reference sequence). The J segment lost 7 bases and the V segment lost 5 bases, leaving 10 bases of the junction unmatched. For the CDR3, the DNA is TGTGCCACCAGCCGGGGACAGGTGGACGGACAGCCCCAGCATTTT. Its translation is CATSRGQVDGQPQHF. The variable domain in full, with the rest retrieved from reference TRBV15 and TRBJ1-5, is DAMVIQNPRYQVTQFGKPVTLSCSQTLNHNVMYWYQQKSSQAPKLLFHYYDKDFNNEADTPDNFQSRRPNTSFCFLDIRSPGLGDTAMYLCATSRGQVDGQPQHFGDGTRLSIL.

The chain employs TRBV18 and TRBJ1-6; D is ambiguous. Germline V gene lookup returns CDR1 KGHSH and CDR2 LQKENI. The length of the CDR3 is 12 residues. The ends were cut back, 6 bases at V and 9 bases at J, with 9 bases in the middle. CDR3 amino acids: CASSPGASPLHF. CDR3 bases: TGTGCCAGCTCCCCCGGCGCTTCACCCCTCCACTTT.

The gene calls are TRBV7-2 and TRBJ2-1, with 9 positions matching TRBD2. Trimming at V came to 1 base and at J to 3 bases, leaving 4 bases not matched to a gene. This CDR3 region has 16 residues. Germline values: CDR1 SGHTA, CDR2 FQGNSA. The CDR3 sequence: CASSLELLAGYNEQFF. The DNA for the CDR3 is TGTGCCAGCAGCTTAGAGTTACTAGCGGGCTACAATGAGCAGTTCTTC.

The rearrangement links TRBV19 to TRBJ1-3; no firm D call. The CDR3 covers 15 residues. CDR1 LNHDA and CDR2 SQIVND come from the germline V gene (reference sequence). Trimming took off 3 bases at V and 8 bases at J, with 17 bases between the two ends. The CDR3, as DNA: TGTGCCAGTAGTATTTCGTCCGGGAACGGGCACACCATATATTTT. Translation: CASSISSGNGHTIYF.

V and J are TRBV11-2 and TRBJ1-6; perhaps TRBD1 as D (5 bases). CDR1 is SGHAT, CDR2 FQNNGV, per germline. Trimming shortened V by 2 bases and J by 5 bases, and 7 bases separated the two germline ends. This CDR3 has 14 residues. The CDR3 bases are TGTGCCAGCAGCTTACAGACAGATAATTCACCCCTCCACTTT. It yields the protein CASSLQTDNSPLHF.

The chain uses TRBV5-1 and TRBJ2-5; D perhaps matches TRBD2 (6 bases). CDR1 and CDR2 from the germline V gene are SGHRS and YFSETQ. The CDR3 is 17 residues long. The V end lost 3 bases, the J end lost 1 base, and 19 bases lay between the germline ends. In DNA form, the CDR3 reads TGCGCCAGCAGCTCATACCCGGGACGGGGAGGCCAAGAGACCCAGTACTTC. This codes for CASSSYPGRGGQETQYF.

The gene calls are TRBV20-1 and TRBJ2-1; a weak D match, TRBD1 (6 bases). The CDR3 is 16 amino acids. The V gene lost 3 bases and the J gene lost 2 bases, with 17 bases spanning the gap. CDR1 and CDR2 from the germline V gene are DFQATT and SNEGSKA (reference sequence). The CDR3 DNA follows: TGCAGTGCTAGGAAACTAACAGGGTCGGCCTACAATGAGCAGTTCTTC. It encodes CSARKLTGSAYNEQFF.

The V gene is TRBV5-1, the J gene TRBJ2-2; D possibly corresponds to TRBD1 (6 bases). The V gene's germline CDR1 is SGHRS and CDR2 YFSETQ. The CDR3 is 16 residues long. V was pared by 4 bases and J by 4 bases, with 17 bases between. The CDR3 here is CASSGYIGQPTGELFF. The DNA of the CDR3 is TGCGCCAGCAGCGGCTATATTGGACAGCCCACCGGGGAGCTGTTTTTT.

This chain uses TRBV29-1 with TRBJ2-3; D perhaps matches TRBD1 (6 bases). Germline CDR1 and CDR2: SQVTM and ANQGSEA. Trimming cost V 4 bases and J 2 bases, with 19 bases left between them. The CDR3 has 16 amino acids. The CDR3 bases are TGCAGCGTTGTATTTATGGTTGGGACACCCACAGATACGCAGTATTTT. Translation: CSVVFMVGTPTDTQYF.

The chain combines TRBV18 with TRBJ1-1; D remains unclear. This CDR3 spans 14 amino acids. Trimming removed 4 bases at V and 1 base at J, with 10 bases between. CDR1 and CDR2 from the germline V gene are KGHSH and LQKENI. The CDR3 here is CASSQTQANTEAFF. The CDR3 DNA reads as TGTGCCAGCTCACAGACCCAGGCGAACACTGAAGCTTTCTTT.

CDR3 protein: CAWSVSSGPYNEQFF. The CDR3 DNA reads TGTGCCTGGAGTGTATCTAGCGGCCCCTACAATGAGCAGTTCTTC. V and J are TRBV30 and TRBJ2-1, with TRBD2 identical over 7 bases. The CDR3 runs 15 residues. V lost 0 bases to trimming and J lost 2 bases; unmatched junction nucleotides: 4. Germline CDR1 and CDR2: GTSNPN and SVGIG (reference sequence).

The genes are TRBV27 and TRBJ1-1, with TRBD1 as a possible D gene (5 bases). Germline CDR1 is MNHEY and CDR2 is SMNVEV (reference sequence). The CDR3 runs 14 residues. Trimming removed 3 bases from V and 8 bases from J, with 16 bases in between. CDR3 nucleotides: TGTGCCAGCAGTTTTAGTAGGGGAATCGGGGAAGCTTTCTTT. Its protein is CASSFSRGIGEAFF.